The 13 T cell receptor beta chains listed next were all sequenced from one sample in a study of T cell changes during pregnancy in multiple sclerosis. Libraries were prepared by immunoSEQ multiplex PCR; TCRdb keeps only in-frame clonotypes and omits some of them. This sample has fewer than 60,000 clones, with 85% to 95% found just once. This specimen consisted of CD8+ T cells from peripheral blood mononuclear cells, obtained in the first trimester of pregnancy. These receptors all stem from a female donor with multiple sclerosis, enrolled in a pregnancy study.

The rearrangement uses TRBV5-6 and TRBJ1-1; 8 nucleotides match TRBD1. Losses at the gene ends were 1 base for V and 1 base for J; bases not matched to a gene: 3. The germline V gene has CDR1 SGHDT and CDR2 YYEEEE. The CDR3 runs to 15 residues. The DNA for the CDR3 is TGTGCCAGCAGCTTGTTACAGGGGGGGAACACTGAAGCTTTCTTT. Amino acids: CASSLLQGGNTEAFF.

V gene TRBV25-1 combines with J gene TRBJ2-2; TRBD2 is a possible D gene (5 bases). Trimming took 2 bases from V and 4 from J, leaving 8 bases between them. The V gene's germline CDR1 is MGHDK and CDR2 SYGVNS. CDR3 length: 14 amino acids. Here the CDR3 DNA reads TGTGCCAGCAGTGAAGACTACCTCACCGGGGAGCTGTTTTTT. This sequence encodes CASSEDYLTGELFF.

The chain uses TRBV7-9 and TRBJ2-1; 7 bases align to TRBD2. Germline V gene data show CDR1 as SEHNR and CDR2 as FQNEAQ (reference sequence). The V and J ends lost 1 base and 5 bases, in that order; junction bases with no gene match: 5. CDR3 length: 15 amino acids. The CDR3 protein is CASSLVVGRNNEQFF. CDR3 coding DNA: TGTGCCAGCAGCTTAGTGGTCGGGAGGAACAATGAGCAGTTCTTC.

The chain couples TRBV5-4 to TRBJ2-3, with D perhaps matching TRBD1 (6 bases). The CDR3 loop spans 14 amino acids. Germline CDR1 is SGHNT and CDR2 is YYREEE (reference sequence). V lost 0 bases, J lost 4 bases, and 9 bases lay in between. CDR3 nucleotide sequence: TGTGCCAGCAGCTTGGGCCCAGGGGCAGATACGCAGTATTTT. It yields the protein CASSLGPGADTQYF.

The chain carries TRBV30 and TRBJ2-5, with D maybe TRBD1 (5 bases). V was clipped by 6 bases and J by 5 bases, with 16 bases between them. The germline V gene encodes CDR1 GTSNPN and CDR2 SVGIG (reference sequence). The CDR3 extends over 13 amino acids. CDR3 sequence reads: CACTAGLRETQYF. The CDR3 DNA sequence: TGTGCCTGTACGGCAGGGTTACGGGAGACCCAGTACTTC.

This clone came up once. This chain joins TRBV14 and TRBJ2-1, with TRBD2 matching 11 bases. The CDR3 totals 16 residues. Germline V gives CDR1 SGHDN, CDR2 FVKESK. Trimming took 5 bases from V and 1 from J; bases not matched to a gene: 4. The CDR3 is CASSFRLAGSYNEQFF. DNA of the CDR3: TGTGCCAGCAGCTTCCGACTAGCGGGGTCCTACAATGAGCAGTTCTTC.

This rearrangement joins TRBV13 to TRBJ1-3, with a possible D match to TRBD1 (6 bases). V lost 0 bases and J 6 bases, leaving 12 bases between the germline ends. Per the germline V gene, CDR1 is PRHDT and CDR2 is FYEKMQ (reference sequence). This CDR3 is 15 amino acids long. Here the CDR3 reads CASSLGDSFKNTIYF. The DNA of the CDR3 is TGTGCCAGCAGCTTAGGGGACAGCTTTAAAAACACCATATATTTT.

The gene calls are TRBV5-6 and TRBJ1-1; D remains unclear. Between the trimmed V and J ends, which lost 4 bases and 5 bases, there was a span of 15 bases. The germline CDR1 and CDR2 sequences are SGHDT and YYEEEE. The CDR3 consists of 14 residues. CDR3 loop: CASSPMAGKTEAFF. CDR3 coding DNA: TGTGCCAGCAGCCCGATGGCGGGGAAAACTGAAGCTTTCTTT.

The chain recombines TRBV27 with TRBJ1-5, with D tentatively TRBD1 (5 bases). V dropped 0 bases and J dropped 7 bases, with 10 bases sitting between them. Germline CDR1 and CDR2: MNHEY and SMNVEV (reference sequence). The CDR3 runs to 14 residues. CDR3 nucleotides: TGTGCCAGCAGTTTATCAGGGACTCGGCAGCCCCAGCATTTT. This gives the protein CASSLSGTRQPQHF.

The chain carries TRBV27 and TRBJ2-7; D uncertain. Germline CDR1 and CDR2: MNHEY and SMNVEV (reference sequence). Trimming took 6 bases from V and 0 from J, leaving 15 bases between them. This CDR3 contains 15 residues. The CDR3 spells CASSFEVSGSYEQYF. DNA for the CDR3: TGTGCCAGCAGCTTCGAAGTTTCCGGCTCCTACGAGCAGTACTTC.

This chain joins TRBV5-6 and TRBJ2-7, with a possible D match to TRBD1 (6 bases). CDR3 length: 14 amino acids. Germline values: CDR1 SGHDT, CDR2 YYEEEE. Trimming removed 4 bases at V and 2 bases at J, with 13 bases between. In DNA form, the CDR3 reads TGTGCCAGCAGCCCTGGGGGCAGCGCCTACGAGCAGTACTTC. It translates to CASSPGGSAYEQYF.

The chain recombines TRBV28 with TRBJ1-5, with D unresolved. Between the trimmed V and J ends, which lost 6 bases and 2 bases, there was a span of 14 bases. Per germline, CDR1 MDHEN and CDR2 SYDVKM. The CDR3 length is 15 residues. CDR3 bases: TGTGCCAGCAGGGCCGTGAGGGTAGGCAATCAGCCCCAGCATTTT. Its protein product is CASRAVRVGNQPQHF.

The count of this clone is one. The J gene is TRBJ1-1, the V gene TRBV28, with D perhaps matching TRBD1 (5 bases). The CDR3 loop spans 13 amino acids. The germline gives CDR1 MDHEN, CDR2 SYDVKM. V gave up 6 bases and J gave up 0 bases, with 8 bases separating them. In DNA form, the CDR3 reads TGTGCCAGCAGCTTGACAGTGAACACTGAAGCTTTCTTT. Amino acid sequence: CASSLTVNTEAFF.